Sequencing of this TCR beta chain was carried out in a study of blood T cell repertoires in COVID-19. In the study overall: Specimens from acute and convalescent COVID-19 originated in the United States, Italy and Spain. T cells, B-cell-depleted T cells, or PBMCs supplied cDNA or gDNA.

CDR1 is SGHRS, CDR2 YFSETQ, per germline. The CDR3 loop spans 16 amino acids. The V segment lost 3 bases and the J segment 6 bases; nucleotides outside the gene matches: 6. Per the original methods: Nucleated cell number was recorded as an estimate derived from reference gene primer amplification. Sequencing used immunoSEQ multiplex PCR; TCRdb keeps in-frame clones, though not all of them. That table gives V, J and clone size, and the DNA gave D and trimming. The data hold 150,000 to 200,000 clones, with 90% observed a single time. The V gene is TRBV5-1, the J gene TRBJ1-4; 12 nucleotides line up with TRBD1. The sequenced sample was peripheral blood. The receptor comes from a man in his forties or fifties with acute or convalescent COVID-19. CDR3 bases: TGCGCCAGCAGCTGGGGGACAGGGGGCTCGGATGAAAAACTGTTTTTT. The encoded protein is CASSWGTGGSDEKLFF.